This TCR beta chain is drawn from a study of T cells in Graves' hyperthyroidism and ophthalmopathy. It was considered stable Graves' hyperthyroidism when ophthalmopathy did not progress within 18 months. The sample holds one count of this clonotype. From RNA transcripts, TCR beta CDR3 regions were amplified. An initial round of RT-PCR targeting the TCR CDR3 relied on the HTBI primer set. TCRdb fed the multiplex PCR reads into MiXCR, producing one record per CDR3 protein. The data show hundreds of thousands of distinct CDR3 sequences, roughly 46% seen once. The germline V and J ends were trimmed by 5 bases and 0 bases, with 20 bases remaining between them. CDR3 length: 19 amino acids. Germline CDR1 and CDR2: LNHNV and YYDKDF (reference sequence).

Sequencing input: peripheral blood or thyroid tissue (not recorded which). The origin of this receptor is a woman under 30 with Graves' hyperthyroidism. V and J are TRBV15 and TRBJ2-6, with TRBD1 as a possible D gene (6 bases). CDR3 coding DNA: TGTGCCACCAGCTCCATCCCCCCTACAGGGACCTCTGGGGCCAACGTCCTGACTTTC. Encoded protein: CATSSIPPTGTSGANVLTF.